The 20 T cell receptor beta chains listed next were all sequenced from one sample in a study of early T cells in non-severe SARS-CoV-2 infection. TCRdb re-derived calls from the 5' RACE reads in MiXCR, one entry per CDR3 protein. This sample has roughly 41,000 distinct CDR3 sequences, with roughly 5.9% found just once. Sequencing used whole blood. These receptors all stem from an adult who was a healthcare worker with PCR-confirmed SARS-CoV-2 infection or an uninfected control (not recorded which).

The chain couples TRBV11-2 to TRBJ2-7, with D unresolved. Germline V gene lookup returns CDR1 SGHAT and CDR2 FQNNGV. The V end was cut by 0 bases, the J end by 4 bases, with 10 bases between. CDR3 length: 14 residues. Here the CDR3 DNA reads TGTGCCAGCAGCTTAGACTCAACGGGTTACGAGCAGTACTTC. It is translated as CASSLDSTGYEQYF.

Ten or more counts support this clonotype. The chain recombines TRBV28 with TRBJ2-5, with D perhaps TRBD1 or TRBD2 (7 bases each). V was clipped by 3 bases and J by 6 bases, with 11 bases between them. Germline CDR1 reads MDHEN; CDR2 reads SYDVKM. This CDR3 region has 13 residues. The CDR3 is CASSFQGGKTQYF. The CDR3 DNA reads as TGTGCCAGCAGTTTTCAGGGGGGGAAGACCCAGTACTTC.

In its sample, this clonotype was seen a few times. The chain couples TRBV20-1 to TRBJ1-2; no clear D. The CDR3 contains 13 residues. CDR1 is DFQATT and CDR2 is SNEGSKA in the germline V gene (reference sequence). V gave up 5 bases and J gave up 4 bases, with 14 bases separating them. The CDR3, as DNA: TGCAGTGCTGAGGTGCAGTCCCCCTATGGCTACACCTTC. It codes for CSAEVQSPYGYTF.

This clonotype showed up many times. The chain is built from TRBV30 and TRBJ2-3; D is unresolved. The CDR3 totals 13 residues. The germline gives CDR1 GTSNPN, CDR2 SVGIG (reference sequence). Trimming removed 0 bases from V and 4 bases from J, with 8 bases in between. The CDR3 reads CAWSVGGSDTQYF. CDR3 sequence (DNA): TGTGCCTGGAGTGTAGGTGGTTCAGATACGCAGTATTTT.

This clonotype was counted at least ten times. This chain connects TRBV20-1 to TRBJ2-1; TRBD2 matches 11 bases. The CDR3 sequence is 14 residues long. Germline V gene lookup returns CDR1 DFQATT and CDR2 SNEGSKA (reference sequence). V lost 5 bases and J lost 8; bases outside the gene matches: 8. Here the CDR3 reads CSAGKTSGIHEQFF. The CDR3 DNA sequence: TGCAGTGCTGGGAAGACTAGCGGGATCCATGAGCAGTTCTTC.

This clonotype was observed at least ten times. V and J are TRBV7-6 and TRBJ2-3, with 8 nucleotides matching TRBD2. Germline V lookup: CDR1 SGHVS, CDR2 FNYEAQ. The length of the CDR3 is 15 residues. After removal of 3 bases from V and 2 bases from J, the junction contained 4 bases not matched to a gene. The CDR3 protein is CASSFSGTNTDTQYF. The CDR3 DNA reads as TGTGCCAGCAGCTTTAGCGGGACCAACACAGATACGCAGTATTTT.

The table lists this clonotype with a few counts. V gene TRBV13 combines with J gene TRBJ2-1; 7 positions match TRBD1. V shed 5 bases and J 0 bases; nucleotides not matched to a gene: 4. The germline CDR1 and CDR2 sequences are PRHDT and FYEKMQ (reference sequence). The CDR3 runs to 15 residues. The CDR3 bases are TGTGCCAGCAGCATGGACAGGAGCTCCTACAATGAGCAGTTCTTC. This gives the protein CASSMDRSSYNEQFF. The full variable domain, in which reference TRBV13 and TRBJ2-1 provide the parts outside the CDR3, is AAGVIQSPRHLIKEKRETATLKCYPIPRHDTVYWYQQGPGQDPQFLISFYEKMQSDKGSIPDRFSAQQFSDYHSELNMSSLELGDSALYFCASSMDRSSYNEQFFGPGTRLTVL.

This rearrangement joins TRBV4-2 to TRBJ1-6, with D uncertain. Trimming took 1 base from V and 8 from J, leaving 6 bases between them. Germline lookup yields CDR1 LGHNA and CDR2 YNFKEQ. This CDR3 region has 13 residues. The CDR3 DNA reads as TGTGCCAGCAGCCAAGGTTCTGATTCACCCCTCCACTTT. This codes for CASSQGSDSPLHF.

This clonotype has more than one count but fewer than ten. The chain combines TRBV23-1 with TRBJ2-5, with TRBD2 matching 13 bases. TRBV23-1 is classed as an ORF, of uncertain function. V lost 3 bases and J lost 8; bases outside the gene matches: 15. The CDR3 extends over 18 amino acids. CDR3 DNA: TGCGCCAGCAGTCACCTGACTAGCGGGAGGTCCCGTCGTTGTACCCAGTACTTC. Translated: CASSHLTSGRSRRCTQYF.

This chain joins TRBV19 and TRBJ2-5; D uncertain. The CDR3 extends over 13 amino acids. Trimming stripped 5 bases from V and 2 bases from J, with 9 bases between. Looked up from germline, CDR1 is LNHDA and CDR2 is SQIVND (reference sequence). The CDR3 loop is CASSGSGQETQYF. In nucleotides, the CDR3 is TGTGCCAGTAGTGGGTCGGGTCAAGAGACCCAGTACTTC.

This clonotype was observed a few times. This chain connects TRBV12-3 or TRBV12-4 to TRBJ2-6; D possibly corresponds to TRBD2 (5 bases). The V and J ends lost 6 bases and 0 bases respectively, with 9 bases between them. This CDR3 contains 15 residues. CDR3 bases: TGTGCCAGCAGATTCGGGGACTCTGGGGCCAACGTCCTGACTTTC. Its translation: CASRFGDSGANVLTF.

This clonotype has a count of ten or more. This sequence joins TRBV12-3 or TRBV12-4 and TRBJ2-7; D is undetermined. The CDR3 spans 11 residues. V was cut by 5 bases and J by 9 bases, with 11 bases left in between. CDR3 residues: CASSTSTRQYF. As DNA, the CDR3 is TGTGCCAGCAGTACATCTACGAGGCAGTACTTC.

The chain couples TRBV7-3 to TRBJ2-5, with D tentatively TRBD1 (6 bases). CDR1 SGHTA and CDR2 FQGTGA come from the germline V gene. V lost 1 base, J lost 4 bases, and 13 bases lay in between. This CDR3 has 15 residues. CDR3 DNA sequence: TGTGCCAGCAGCTTAAAGGCAGGGGTAGGAGAGACCCAGTACTTC. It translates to CASSLKAGVGETQYF.

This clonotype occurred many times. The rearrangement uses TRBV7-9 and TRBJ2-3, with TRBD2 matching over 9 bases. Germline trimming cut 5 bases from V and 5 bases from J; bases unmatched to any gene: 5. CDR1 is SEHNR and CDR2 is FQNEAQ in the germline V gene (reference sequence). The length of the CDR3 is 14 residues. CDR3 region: CASSKTSGGDTQYF. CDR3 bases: TGTGCCAGCAGCAAGACTAGCGGAGGAGATACGCAGTATTTT.

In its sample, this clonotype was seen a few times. CDR3 sequence: CSARKGSYGYTF. As DNA, the CDR3 is TGCAGTGCTAGAAAGGGTAGCTATGGCTACACCTTC. This sequence joins TRBV20-1 and TRBJ1-2, with no clear D. V was clipped by 2 bases and J by 4 bases, with 8 bases between them. The CDR3 extends over 12 amino acids. Looked up from germline, CDR1 is DFQATT and CDR2 is SNEGSKA (reference sequence).

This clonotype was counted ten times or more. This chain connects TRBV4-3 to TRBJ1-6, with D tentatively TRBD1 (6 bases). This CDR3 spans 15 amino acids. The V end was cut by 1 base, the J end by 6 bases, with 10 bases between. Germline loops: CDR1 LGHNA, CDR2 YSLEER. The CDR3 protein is CASSQGTAINSPLHF. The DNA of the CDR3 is TGCGCCAGCAGCCAAGGGACAGCAATTAATTCACCCCTCCACTTT.

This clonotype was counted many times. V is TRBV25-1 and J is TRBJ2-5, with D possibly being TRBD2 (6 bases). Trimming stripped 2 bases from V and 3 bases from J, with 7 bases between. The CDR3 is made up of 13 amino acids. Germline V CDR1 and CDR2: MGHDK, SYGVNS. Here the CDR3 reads CASSERLEETQYF. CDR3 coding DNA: TGTGCCAGCAGTGAACGACTAGAAGAGACCCAGTACTTC.

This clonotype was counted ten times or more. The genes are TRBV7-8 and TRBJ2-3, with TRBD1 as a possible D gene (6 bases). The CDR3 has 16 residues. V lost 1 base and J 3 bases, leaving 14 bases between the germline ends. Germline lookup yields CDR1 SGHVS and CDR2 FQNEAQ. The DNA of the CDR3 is TGTGCCAGCAGCTTAGTTGGCCAGGGGTTTACAGATACGCAGTATTTT. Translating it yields CASSLVGQGFTDTQYF.

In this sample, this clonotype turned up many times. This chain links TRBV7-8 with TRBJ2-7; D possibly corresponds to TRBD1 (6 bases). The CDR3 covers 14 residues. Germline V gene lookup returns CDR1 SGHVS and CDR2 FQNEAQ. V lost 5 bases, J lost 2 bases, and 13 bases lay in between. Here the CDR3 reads CASSIRDTTYEQYF. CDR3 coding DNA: TGTGCCAGCAGCATCCGGGACACTACCTACGAGCAGTACTTC.

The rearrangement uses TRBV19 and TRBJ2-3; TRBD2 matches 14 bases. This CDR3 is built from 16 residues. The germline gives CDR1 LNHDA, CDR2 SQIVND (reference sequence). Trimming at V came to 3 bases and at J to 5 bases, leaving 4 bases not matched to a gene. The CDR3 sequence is CASSIGLAGGLDTQYF. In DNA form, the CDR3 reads TGTGCCAGTAGTATCGGACTAGCGGGAGGACTAGATACGCAGTATTTT.